This T cell receptor (beta chain) was documented in a study of CD8+ T cells in alopecia areata. Across the whole study: Treated patients swallowed 5 to 10 mg of oral tofacitinib twice daily.

cDNA prepared by RNA extraction and subsequent reverse transcription served as the template for sequencing. Profiled with immunoSEQ multiplex PCR; TCRdb holds only in-frame clones, not every one. This table has tens of thousands of clones, about 30% appearing once. Treatment indicated: oral pan-JAK inhibitor, 5-10 mg twice daily. CD4+ and CD8+ T cells were sorted from PBMCs stained for CD3, CD4 and CD8. Germline loops: CDR1 SGHKS, CDR2 YYEKEE (reference sequence). The CDR3 sequence is 16 residues long. Trimming at V came to 4 bases and at J to 2 bases, leaving 11 bases not matched to a gene. The specimen comprised CD8+ T cells sorted from blood, sampled at week 4, from a patient treated with tofacitinib. The V gene is TRBV5-5, the J gene TRBJ2-7; 8 bases match TRBD1. This clonotype originated in a human donor with alopecia areata. CDR3 in amino acids: CASSVTPGQVAYEQYF. CDR3 nucleotide sequence: TGTGCCAGCAGCGTCACTCCGGGACAGGTAGCCTACGAGCAGTACTTC.